The clone carrying this T cell receptor beta chain was detected only a few times. In the original processing: Researchers report that nucleated cell counts were estimated from reference gene primer amplification. Only in-frame clones appear in the TCRdb table, and some are missing; sequencing was by immunoSEQ multiplex PCR. D and trimming were read from the DNA, whereas the V and J calls and clone size are those reported in that table. This table holds 70,000 to 95,000 clones, about 86% found once. These data originate in a study of blood T cell repertoires in COVID-19. The source is a woman aged 70-85 years with acute or convalescent COVID-19. Material for sequencing was peripheral blood.

The CDR3: CASRDRVGTVEAFF. The CDR3 region has the DNA TGCGCCAGCAGGGACAGGGTAGGGACGGTTGAAGCTTTCTTT. The V call is TRBV10-2, the J call TRBJ1-1; TRBD1 agrees at 8 bases. CDR1 and CDR2 from the germline V gene are WSHSY and SAAADI. V was clipped by 6 bases and J by 7 bases; unmatched bases: 10. This CDR3 is 14 amino acids long.